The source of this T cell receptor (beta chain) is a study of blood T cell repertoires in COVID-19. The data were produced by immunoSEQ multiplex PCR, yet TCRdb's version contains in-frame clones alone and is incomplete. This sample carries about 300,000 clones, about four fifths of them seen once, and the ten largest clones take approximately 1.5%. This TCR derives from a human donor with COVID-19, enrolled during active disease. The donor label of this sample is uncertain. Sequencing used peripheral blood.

The CDR3 DNA is TGTGCCAGCAGAGGGACAGGGGGATTCTATGGCTACACCTTC. This translates into CASRGTGGFYGYTF. The chain employs TRBV28 and TRBJ1-2; 11 nucleotides line up with TRBD1. The CDR3 runs 14 residues. Germline V gives CDR1 MDHEN, CDR2 SYDVKM. Trimming removed 6 bases from V and 4 bases from J; junction bases left unmatched: 4.